A single sample is the source of the 20 T cell receptor beta chains below, sequenced in a study of T cells after yellow fever vaccination. One entry per CDR3 protein, called by TCRdb with MiXCR from the 5' RACE reads. Of 300,000 or so distinct CDR3 sequences in the sample, 10% to 15% were seen once. The starting material was CD4+ T cells sorted from PBMCs, obtained 45 days after the yellow fever booster vaccination. The receptors derive from a man aged 30-40 years who received the YFV17D yellow fever vaccine.

In its sample, this clonotype was seen many times. This chain joins TRBV5-6 and TRBJ2-1; D not resolved. The CDR3 has 12 amino acids. Germline V gives CDR1 SGHDT, CDR2 YYEEEE. Trimming pared 0 bases from V and 10 bases from J, leaving 8 bases between. The CDR3 region is CASSLVRNEQFF. The CDR3 region has the DNA TGTGCCAGCAGCTTGGTACGAAACGAGCAGTTCTTC.

V is TRBV20-1 and J is TRBJ2-1; perhaps TRBD2 as D (6 bases). Deletions cut 2 bases from V and 6 bases from J, with 14 bases between. The CDR3 length is 14 residues. In germline, CDR1 is DFQATT, CDR2 SNEGSKA (reference sequence). The CDR3 loop reads CSARTSMGGNEQFF. The CDR3 DNA reads as TGCAGTGCTAGAACTAGCATGGGAGGCAATGAGCAGTTCTTC.

This chain joins TRBV20-1 and TRBJ2-2, with D possibly TRBD1 on 6 matching bases. Germline V gene data show CDR1 as DFQATT and CDR2 as SNEGSKA (reference sequence). The CDR3 sequence is 14 residues long. The V end lost 4 bases, the J end lost 1 base, and 10 bases lay between the germline ends. CDR3 loop: CSAKPGQNTGELFF. In DNA form, the CDR3 reads TGCAGTGCTAAACCGGGACAGAACACCGGGGAGCTGTTTTTT.

This clonotype was found a few times. The V and J genes are TRBV20-1 and TRBJ2-7, with D possibly being TRBD1 (5 bases). The CDR3 contains 13 residues. Germline lookup yields CDR1 DFQATT and CDR2 SNEGSKA (reference sequence). V was cut by 7 bases and J by 2 bases, with 15 bases left in between. The CDR3, as DNA: TGCAGTGGGACGGGTGGGGCCACCTACGAGCAGTACTTC. This codes for CSGTGGATYEQYF.

A remark on this clonotype: At one boundary the junction diverges from the germline segment, which might be a read error. CDR3 DNA sequence: TGTGCCAGCAGCTTAAGGGGGCTGTACTACAATGAGAAGTTCTTC. Translating it yields CASSLRGLYYNEKFF. V gene TRBV7-9 combines with J gene TRBJ2-1; 7 bases are shared with TRBD1. The CDR3 totals 15 residues. CDR1 is SEHNR, CDR2 FQNEAQ, per germline (reference sequence).

This chain connects TRBV6-2 or TRBV6-3 to TRBJ2-3; D tentatively reads TRBD1 or TRBD2 (5 bases each). The CDR3 runs 15 residues. The V gene's germline CDR1 is MNHEY and CDR2 SVGEGT. Trimming cost V 6 bases and J 4 bases, with 17 bases left between them. Here the CDR3 reads CASRWDRGAADTQYF. CDR3 nucleotide sequence: TGTGCCAGCAGATGGGACCGGGGTGCGGCAGATACGCAGTATTTT.

This chain joins TRBV7-8 and TRBJ2-7, with 7 bases lining up with TRBD1. The CDR3 is 15 amino acids. The junction had 10 bases not matched to a gene; V was cut back by 6 bases and J by 2 bases. Germline V gene sequence: CDR1 SGHVS, CDR2 FQNEAQ. The CDR3 spells CASSLRQGVPYEQYF. CDR3 nucleotides: TGTGCCAGCAGTCTCCGACAGGGTGTTCCCTACGAGCAGTACTTC.

This clonotype was observed a few times. The chain recombines TRBV15 with TRBJ2-7; 14 positions agree with TRBD2. Germline CDR1 LNHNV, CDR2 YYDKDF (reference sequence). J was trimmed by 5 bases and V by 0 bases; bases with no gene match: 12. CDR3 size: 19 residues. This chain's CDR3 is CATSRDIFLTSGRADEQYF. In DNA, the CDR3 is TGTGCCACCAGCAGAGATATTTTTCTGACTAGCGGGAGGGCCGACGAGCAGTACTTC.

The chain joins TRBV27 to TRBJ2-1; D may be TRBD1 (6 bases). The V end was cut by 5 bases, the J end by 12 bases, with 23 bases between. CDR3 size: 15 residues. The V gene's germline CDR1 is MNHEY and CDR2 SMNVEV (reference sequence). CDR3 amino acids: CASSTTGGWVTVQFF. As DNA, the CDR3 is TGTGCCAGCAGTACGACAGGCGGGTGGGTGACTGTGCAGTTCTTC.

This clonotype appeared many times. The chain combines TRBV7-2 with TRBJ1-3; maybe TRBD1 (6 bases). Germline CDR1 and CDR2: SGHTA and FQGNSA. The CDR3 consists of 15 residues. V was pared by 5 bases and J by 2 bases, with 13 bases between. The CDR3 region has the DNA TGTGCCAGCAGCAACTTACAGGGAGCTGGAAACACCATATATTTT. Translation gives CASSNLQGAGNTIYF.

This clonotype showed up just a few times. V gene TRBV7-2 combines with J gene TRBJ2-7, with 8 bases matching TRBD2. Germline-derived CDR1 and CDR2 are SGHTA and FQGNSA. Trimming removed 5 bases from V and 3 bases from J; junction bases left unmatched: 9. CDR3 length: 15 residues. CDR3 sequence: CASSPRGGSFYEQYF. CDR3 in DNA: TGTGCCAGCAGCCCCCGGGGGGGTTCCTTCTACGAGCAGTACTTC.

This chain joins TRBV11-3 and TRBJ2-3; D is perhaps TRBD2 (5 bases). CDR3 length: 15 residues. CDR1 and CDR2 from the germline V gene are SGHNT and YENEEA. Trimming left V 4 bases short and J 4 bases short, with 15 bases between. The CDR3, as DNA: TGTGCCAGCAGCTCCGGGGTAAATGTGGCAGATACGCAGTATTTT. It specifies CASSSGVNVADTQYF.

The V gene is TRBV6-5, the J gene TRBJ2-2; no clear D gene. This CDR3 is 13 amino acids long. Germline CDR1 is MNHEY and CDR2 is SVGAGI. V lost 0 bases, J lost 4 bases, and 3 bases lay in between. CDR3 in DNA: TGTGCCAGCAGTTACTCGGGCACCGGGGAGCTGTTTTTT. Translated, it gives CASSYSGTGELFF.

The rearrangement uses TRBV28 and TRBJ2-1, with 11 nucleotides matching TRBD1. With 5 bases clipped from V and 6 bases from J, the junction kept 6 bases outside the gene matches. The CDR3 loop spans 15 amino acids. Germline values: CDR1 MDHEN, CDR2 SYDVKM. The CDR3 DNA sequence: TGTGCCAGCAGTCGGGGGGACAGGGGGATCAATGAGCAGTTCTTC. Translation gives CASSRGDRGINEQFF.

In this sample, this clonotype turned up a few times. The chain has TRBV5-1 and TRBJ2-5, with D possibly being TRBD2 (5 bases). The CDR3 is made up of 14 amino acids. V lost 0 bases and J lost 4, with 10 bases in between. Per germline, CDR1 SGHRS and CDR2 YFSETQ. The CDR3, as DNA: TGCGCCAGCAGCTTGGTGACGGCGGGAGAGACCCAGTACTTC. Translation: CASSLVTAGETQYF.

A few counts support this clonotype. The chain links TRBV3-1 to TRBJ1-1, with TRBD1 matching over 8 bases. The CDR3 has 12 residues. V shed 5 bases, J shed 8 bases, and the junction held 4 bases outside the gene matches. The germline gives CDR1 LGHDT, CDR2 YNNKEL (reference sequence). This CDR3 is CASSYRGGEAFF. The DNA of the CDR3 is TGTGCCAGCAGCTACAGGGGGGGAGAAGCTTTCTTT.

V is TRBV18 and J is TRBJ2-6, with D unclear. Per the germline V gene, CDR1 is KGHSH and CDR2 is LQKENI. This CDR3 has 14 residues. V lost 6 bases, J lost 0 bases, and 6 bases lay in between. The chain's CDR3 is CASSRPSGANVLTF. The CDR3, as DNA: TGTGCCAGCTCCCGCCCCTCTGGGGCCAACGTCCTGACTTTC.

The rearrangement uses TRBV7-6 and TRBJ1-1; D is unresolved. V was shortened by 5 bases and J by 0 bases, with 7 bases between the two germline ends. This CDR3 has 13 amino acids. CDR1 SGHVS and CDR2 FNYEAQ come from the germline V gene. The CDR3 spells CASSGDMNTEAFF. CDR3 DNA: TGTGCCAGCAGCGGCGACATGAACACTGAAGCTTTCTTT.

V usage is TRBV20-1 and J usage is TRBJ2-7, with TRBD1 as a possible D gene (6 bases). V lost 4 bases to trimming and J lost 6 bases, with 13 bases between them. CDR3 size: 12 residues. CDR1 and CDR2 (germline): DFQATT, SNEGSKA (reference sequence). The DNA for the CDR3 is TGCAGTGCTACCCGACAGGATATCGAGCAGTACTTC. Translation: CSATRQDIEQYF.

A few counts support this clonotype. V is TRBV4-2 and J is TRBJ2-7; no firm D call. The germline CDR1 and CDR2 sequences are LGHNA and YNFKEQ. V was shortened by 1 base and J by 1 base, with 11 bases between the two germline ends. CDR3 length: 15 amino acids. The CDR3 loop reads CASSQGFSGSYEQYF. CDR3 nucleotide sequence: TGTGCCAGCAGCCAAGGTTTTTCCGGATCCTACGAGCAGTACTTC.